A selection of T cell receptor beta chains follows, all from one sample in a study of cytomegalovirus exposure and HLA in healthy donors. TCRdb keeps only in-frame clones here, not all; method: immunoSEQ multiplex PCR. Altogether 150,000 to 200,000 clones are present, roughly 80% being singletons, with the ten largest covering 1.5% to 2%. The sample consisted of PBMCs. These receptors came from a woman aged 45-65 years in good health and CMV-seronegative. Each CDR3 is given with its conserved first and last residue. A D gene is named only where the DNA matches it firmly. Clone size appears in some rows only: once, few, many, or a class for an expanded clone.

14	TRBJ2-7	.	.	TRBV18	CASSLNPRANEQYF	TGTGCCAGCTCCCTCAACCCCAGGGCCAACGAGCAGTACTTC
15	TRBJ2-1	.	.	TRBV2	CASREAGKWYNEQFF	TGTGCCAGCAGAGAGGCGGGGAAGTGGTACAATGAGCAGTTCTTC
17	TRBJ2-5	TRBD1	few	TRBV2	CASSGLKLQGPKETQYF	TGTGCCAGCAGTGGCCTAAAACTACAGGGGCCCAAAGAGACCCAGTACTTC
15	TRBJ2-5	TRBD2	.	TRBV7-2	CASSLESGGQETQYF	TGTGCCAGCAGCTTAGAGAGCGGGGGGCAAGAGACCCAGTACTTC
16	TRBJ1-1	.	.	TRBV7-9	CASSLANRARSPEAFF	TGTGCCAGCAGCTTAGCGAATAGAGCTAGAAGTCCCGAAGCTTTCTTT
15	TRBJ1-6	TRBD1	once	TRBV27	CASSFKGQGNSPLHF	TGTGCCAGCAGTTTTAAGGGACAGGGAAATTCACCCCTCCACTTT
15	TRBJ2-5	.	.	TRBV4-1	CASSQGHHYEETQYF	TGCGCCAGCAGCCAGGGACATCACTACGAAGAGACCCAGTACTTC
15	TRBJ2-3	TRBD1	few	TRBV5-1	CASSHAGGWTDTQYF	TGCGCCAGCAGCCATGCAGGGGGCTGGACAGATACGCAGTATTTT
16	TRBJ2-7	TRBD1	.	TRBV4-1	CASSRTSGTESYEQYF	TGCGCCAGCAGCCGAACCTCGGGGACAGAGTCCTACGAGCAGTACTTC
14	TRBJ1-1	.	.	TRBV9	CASSVTPEGVGAFF	TGTGCCAGCAGCGTAACCCCCGAGGGGGTCGGAGCTTTCTTT
15	TRBJ1-2	.	once	TRBV27	CASSLSPSSNYGYTF	TGTGCCAGCAGTTTATCGCCCAGTTCTAACTATGGCTACACCTTC
16	TRBJ2-7	TRBD1	.	TRBV28	CASSLYGQDLAYEQYF	TGTGCCAGCAGTCTCTACGGACAGGACCTAGCTTACGAGCAGTACTTC
16	TRBJ2-5	TRBD2	.	TRBV6-6	CASRPRAGEAEETQYF	TGTGCCAGCAGGCCCCGGGCGGGAGAGGCGGAAGAGACCCAGTACTTC
16	TRBJ2-3	TRBD2	.	TRBV7-2	CASSRGGTIFTDTQYF	TGTGCCAGCAGCCGGGGGGGGACTATCTTCACAGATACGCAGTATTTT
15	TRBJ1-2	.	few	TRBV5-4	CASSPRPEVYYGYTF	TGTGCCAGCAGCCCGCGACCAGAGGTTTACTATGGCTACACCTTC
13	TRBJ1-1	TRBD1	.	TRBV9	CASSADRAGEAFF	TGTGCCAGCAGCGCCGACAGGGCGGGTGAAGCTTTCTTT
13	TRBJ2-1	.	few	TRBV5-1	CASSLDRQNEQFF	TGCGCCAGCAGCTTGGACAGGCAGAATGAGCAGTTCTTC
15	TRBJ1-1	.	.	TRBV7-8	CASSSWAGTNTEAFF	TGTGCCAGCAGCTCGTGGGCGGGGACCAACACTGAAGCTTTCTTT
13	TRBJ2-5	.	.	TRBV5-1	CASSFGGTETQYF	TGCGCCAGCAGCTTCGGGGGTACGGAGACCCAGTACTTC
17	TRBJ1-1	.	.	TRBV10-3	CAISESIGPGPNTEAFF	TGTGCCATCAGTGAGTCAATCGGCCCAGGCCCGAACACTGAAGCTTTCTTT
16	TRBJ2-5	TRBD1	.	TRBV7-9	CASSLGPRQGGETQYF	TGTGCCAGCAGCCTGGGCCCCAGACAGGGGGGAGAGACCCAGTACTTC
14	TRBJ2-5	TRBD1	.	TRBV30	CAWSTDRGRETQYF	TGTGCCTGGAGTACGGACAGGGGAAGGGAGACCCAGTACTTC
18	TRBJ1-3	TRBD1	.	TRBV5-1	CASSLGPSRGEPGNTIYF	TGCGCCAGCAGCTTAGGCCCCTCCAGGGGGGAACCTGGAAACACCATATATTTT
16	TRBJ2-6	.	.	TRBV14	CASSQGLASGANVLTF	TGTGCCAGCAGCCAAGGGCTGGCCTCTGGGGCCAACGTCCTGACTTTC
15	TRBJ2-1	.	.	TRBV5-1	CASSLAPSSLDEQFF	TGCGCCAGCAGCTTGGCCCCGTCGAGCTTGGATGAGCAGTTCTTC
16	TRBJ2-5	TRBD1	.	TRBV7-9	CASSLRARQGGETQYF	TGTGCCAGCAGCCTGAGGGCCCGACAGGGGGGAGAGACCCAGTACTTC
13	TRBJ1-1	TRBD1	.	TRBV30	CAWRKDRGTEAFF	TGTGCCTGGAGGAAGGACAGGGGCACTGAAGCTTTCTTT
14	TRBJ1-2	TRBD1	once	TRBV19	CASSEDRGRYGYTF	TGTGCCAGTAGTGAAGACAGGGGACGATATGGCTACACCTTC
15	TRBJ1-1	.	few	TRBV21-1	CASSKRDSDSTEAFF	TGTGCCAGCAGCAAAAGGGACTCCGACAGCACTGAAGCTTTCTTT
16	TRBJ1-2	TRBD1	.	TRBV28	CASSFRGQGPWYGYTF	TGTGCCAGCAGTTTCAGGGGACAGGGCCCCTGGTATGGCTACACCTTC
14	TRBJ1-5	.	.	TRBV19	CASSRGYSNQPQHF	TGTGCCAGTAGCAGGGGATATAGCAATCAGCCCCAGCATTTT
13	TRBJ2-7	.	.	TRBV5-1	CASSLGGNYEQYF	TGCGCCAGCAGCCTGGGAGGTAACTACGAGCAGTACTTC
13	TRBJ1-1	.	.	TRBV30	CAWSVLGGTEAFF	TGTGCCTGGAGTGTACTGGGAGGGACTGAAGCTTTCTTT